This T cell receptor (beta chain) was retrieved from a study of blood T cell repertoires in COVID-19. This clone was detected once. TCRdb keeps only in-frame clones here, not all; method: immunoSEQ multiplex PCR. This table has tens of thousands of clones, approximately 82% appearing once. This sequence was found in a human donor in a cohort sampled during active COVID-19. Sequencing was carried out using peripheral blood.

CDR3 nucleotide sequence: TGTGCCAGCAGCAAAAGCCTTACAGGGGATCGTAATTCACCCCTCCACTTT. It yields the protein CASSKSLTGDRNSPLHF. The genes are TRBV21-1 and TRBJ1-6; the table calls TRBD1, which could not be checked here. TRBV21-1 has pseudogene status. The CDR3 consists of 17 residues.